This TCR beta chain originates from a study of cytotoxic CD8 clonotypes in ibrutinib-treated CLL. Study at large: The response samples were taken once patients had been treated for a median of about 12 months, range 6 to 36.

Comments on this clone: No antigen is known for it.

Clones were sequenced by immunoSEQ multiplex PCR, and TCRdb holds only the in-frame ones, with some missing. The sample holds roughly 58,000 clones, 54% seen once. The V gene lost 8 bases and the J gene lost 2 bases, with 3 bases spanning the gap. The CDR3 totals 10 residues. Per germline, CDR1 MDHEN and CDR2 SYDVKM. Study-wide findings and caveats: Sampling schedules were unmatched across sustained-remission and progressing patients. Elevated clonality accompanied ibrutinib response, with a return toward baseline values at progression. Treatment left the uncommon public clonotypes either contracted or stable in frequency.

The chain combines TRBV28 with TRBJ2-5; unclear D gene. This receptor was obtained from a human donor with chronic lymphocytic leukemia. The sequencing here drew on PBMCs, taken at disease progression, from a patient treated with ibrutinib. Here the CDR3 DNA reads TGTGCCAGCCGACAAGAGACCCAGTACTTC. Its translation: CASRQETQYF.